The rows below give T cell receptor beta chains drawn from one sample of a study of cytomegalovirus exposure and HLA in healthy donors. TCRdb's copy holds only in-frame clones and misses some; the assay was immunoSEQ multiplex PCR. Of 150,000 to 200,000 clones in the sample, about four fifths were seen once. Source material: PBMCs. These receptors all stem from a woman younger than 30 in good health and CMV-seropositive. CDR3s include the opening cysteine and the closing phenylalanine or tryptophan. A D gene is named only where the DNA matches it firmly.

d_call: -; v_call: TRBV5-1; j_call: TRBJ2-1; cdr3_nt: TGCGCCAGCAGCTTGGCTTTTTCGGCAGGGTATAATGAGCAGTTCTTC; cdr3_aa: CASSLAFSAGYNEQFF
d_call: -; v_call: TRBV2; j_call: TRBJ1-1; cdr3_nt: TGTGCCAGCACCCTAGGGGAGGGCACTGAAGCTTTCTTT; cdr3_aa: CASTLGEGTEAFF
d_call: TRBD1; v_call: TRBV6-5; j_call: TRBJ1-1; cdr3_nt: TGTGCCAGCAGAGCACTGACAGGGCCGGGAGAAGCTTTCTTT; cdr3_aa: CASRALTGPGEAFF
d_call: -; v_call: TRBV5-4; j_call: TRBJ2-2; cdr3_nt: TGTGCCAGCAGCTTGAAGACACTCAACACCGGGGAGCTGTTTTTT; cdr3_aa: CASSLKTLNTGELFF
d_call: -; v_call: TRBV5-1; j_call: TRBJ1-4; cdr3_nt: TGCGCCAGCAGAACGGAGCAGACTAATGAAAAACTGTTTTTT; cdr3_aa: CASRTEQTNEKLFF
d_call: -; v_call: TRBV5-6; j_call: TRBJ1-1; cdr3_nt: TGTGCCAGCAGCTTGGGGGGACACGCGAACACTGAAGCTTTCTTT; cdr3_aa: CASSLGGHANTEAFF
d_call: -; v_call: TRBV6-5; j_call: TRBJ2-3; cdr3_nt: TGTGCCAGCAGTTACGACATCACAGATACGCAGTATTTT; cdr3_aa: CASSYDITDTQYF
d_call: TRBD2; v_call: TRBV9; j_call: TRBJ2-2; cdr3_nt: TGTGCCAGCAGCGTAGCTCTGGGACTAATCACCGGGGAGCTGTTTTTT; cdr3_aa: CASSVALGLITGELFF
d_call: -; v_call: TRBV6-5; j_call: TRBJ1-1; cdr3_nt: TGTGCCAGCAGTTACTCATCGGGGCGGGGAGCTGAAGCTTTCTTT; cdr3_aa: CASSYSSGRGAEAFF
d_call: -; v_call: TRBV5-4; j_call: TRBJ2-4; cdr3_nt: TGTGCCAGCAGCCTGATGGTAGAAAACATTCAGTACTTC; cdr3_aa: CASSLMVENIQYF
d_call: TRBD1; v_call: TRBV7-3; j_call: TRBJ2-7; cdr3_nt: TGTGCCAGCAGCTGGGGACAGTTGGACGAGCAGTACTTC; cdr3_aa: CASSWGQLDEQYF
d_call: -; v_call: TRBV28; j_call: TRBJ2-4; cdr3_nt: TGTGCCAGCAGTTTCCGAGGGATAGCCAAAAACATTCAGTACTTC; cdr3_aa: CASSFRGIAKNIQYF
d_call: -; v_call: TRBV29-1; j_call: TRBJ2-3; cdr3_nt: TGCAGCGTCGGAGTCTCCGGAGTCGGAGTGGCGACGCAGTATTTT; cdr3_aa: CSVGVSGVGVATQYF
d_call: TRBD1; v_call: TRBV11-3; j_call: TRBJ1-2; cdr3_nt: TGTGCCAGCAGCTCGACAGGGGTTAATGGCTACACCTTC; cdr3_aa: CASSSTGVNGYTF
d_call: -; v_call: TRBV7-9; j_call: TRBJ1-1; cdr3_nt: TGTGCCAGCAGCTCCCGTGGAGGGTGGAACACTGAAGCTTTCTTT; cdr3_aa: CASSSRGGWNTEAFF
d_call: -; v_call: TRBV5-1; j_call: TRBJ1-1; cdr3_nt: TGCGCCACCCAACTTAGGGGCGACACTGAAGCTTTCTTT; cdr3_aa: CATQLRGDTEAFF